The entry that follows covers one T cell receptor beta chain sequence. Its antigen remains unknown. Repertoires were generated with immunoSEQ multiplex PCR, while TCRdb's copy carries only in-frame clones and drops some. The sample shows approximately 76,000 clones, approximately 85% of them seen only once. V shed 3 bases, J shed 7 bases, and the junction held 9 bases outside the gene matches. The V gene's germline CDR1 is GTSNPN and CDR2 SVGIG (reference sequence). The CDR3 has 14 residues. The data stem from a study of OX40 agonist ivuxolimab in advanced cancers. Study in general: Mean age approximately 59 years, range roughly 20 to 85; 82.7% male.

Overall study results and limits: At doses 0.1 to 3.0 mg/kg, CD4+ and CD8+ clones expanded. Part of the nonresponder group also had normalized T-cell clonal expansion that was low. Compared with others, partial responders at 0.1-3.0 mg/kg displayed clonal expansion among the lowest.

The TCR was taken from an adult with an advanced solid tumor such as melanoma, head and neck, liver or kidney cancer. This rearrangement joins TRBV30 to TRBJ1-2; 9 nucleotides agree with TRBD1. The sample consisted of CD4+ or CD8+ T cells sorted from blood, taken in a trial of the OX40 agonist ivuxolimab. The CDR3 spells CAWSAGTGSGGYTF. CDR3 DNA: TGTGCCTGGAGCGCCGGGACAGGGTCCGGTGGCTACACCTTC. The whole variable domain, remainder taken from reference TRBV30 and TRBJ1-2, is SQTIHQWPATLVQPVGSPLSLECTVEGTSNPNLYWYRQAAGRGLQLLFYSVGIGQISSEVPQNLSASRPQDRQFILSSKKLLLSDSGFYLCAWSAGTGSGGYTFGSGTRLTVV.